This is a list of T cell receptor beta chains from one sample in a study of T cell responses to AZD1222 COVID-19 vaccine. The method was immunoSEQ multiplex PCR; TCRdb's version includes in-frame clones alone and lacks a portion of them. The table has 150,000 to 200,000 clones, around 90% seen once. The input for sequencing was peripheral blood, taken on day 0 of AZD1222 vaccination. The origin of the receptors is an adult in good health. Each CDR3 is given with its conserved first and last residue. The D gene is left open where the match is weak. Some rows have no size entry. The others give once, few or many, or a class for an expanded clone.

abundance	d_gene	v_gene	j_gene	CDR3aa	CDR3nt
-	TRBD1	TRBV5-6	TRBJ1-5	CASSLTGRDNQPQHF	TGTGCCAGCAGTTTGACAGGGAGGGACAATCAGCCCCAGCATTTT
-	TRBD2	TRBV30	TRBJ2-3	CAWTAGTSGSTDTQYF	TGTGCCTGGACCGCCGGGACTAGCGGTAGCACAGATACGCAGTATTTT
-	-	TRBV28	TRBJ2-2	CASSSKRHNTGELFF	TGTGCCAGCAGTTCCAAACGTCACAACACCGGGGAGCTGTTTTTT
once	TRBD2	TRBV11-2	TRBJ2-7	CASSLVAGGPHEQYF	TGTGCCAGCAGCTTAGTAGCGGGGGGGCCCCACGAGCAGTACTTC
-	-	TRBV7-2	TRBJ2-1	CASSLRRGSNEQFF	TGTGCCAGCAGTCTCCGACGGGGATCCAATGAGCAGTTCTTC
-	-	TRBV5-6	TRBJ2-7	CASSLLGRDYEQYF	TGTGCCAGCAGCTTGCTCGGCAGGGACTACGAGCAGTACTTC
-	-	TRBV24-1	TRBJ2-3	CATSGQFNSTDTQYF	TGTGCCACCAGCGGACAGTTCAATAGCACAGATACGCAGTATTTT
-	-	TRBV2	TRBJ2-3	CASGKTGASTDTQYF	TGTGCCAGCGGTAAGACAGGCGCTAGCACAGATACGCAGTATTTT
-	TRBD1	TRBV19	TRBJ2-7	CASSISDRFGVAYEQYF	TGTGCCAGTAGTATTTCGGACAGGTTCGGAGTCGCCTACGAGCAGTACTTC
few	TRBD2	TRBV4-2	TRBJ2-1	CASSPRSGGNNEQFF	TGTGCCAGCAGCCCCCGGAGCGGGGGGAACAATGAGCAGTTCTTC
-	-	TRBV24-1	TRBJ1-6	CATSDRGRGSPLHF	TGTGCCACCAGTGACCGGGGAAGGGGGTCACCCCTCCACTTT
once	-	TRBV18	TRBJ1-6	CASSPEARVPNSPLHF	TGTGCCAGCTCACCAGAGGCCAGGGTGCCGAACTCACCCCTCCACTTT
-	-	TRBV28	TRBJ1-5	CASSLTGGPSNQPQHF	TGTGCCAGCAGTCTCACCGGGGGGCCCAGCAATCAGCCCCAGCATTTT
-	-	TRBV7-3	TRBJ2-7	CASSLKAGVSASEQYF	TGTGCCAGCAGCTTAAAAGCGGGCGTTAGTGCCTCCGAGCAGTACTTC
few	-	TRBV28	TRBJ1-5	CASSDNQPQHF	TGTGCCAGCAGCGACAATCAGCCCCAGCATTTT
-	TRBD1	TRBV7-9	TRBJ2-7	CASKPPSGRGSYEQYF	TGTGCCAGCAAACCTCCATCGGGCAGGGGGTCCTACGAGCAGTACTTC
-	-	TRBV18	TRBJ1-1	CASSRDVNTEAFF	TGTGCCAGCTCACGGGACGTAAACACTGAAGCTTTCTTT
-	-	TRBV3-1/TRBV3-2	TRBJ1-5	CASSQGRSGQPQHF	TGTGCCAGCAGCCAGGGGAGATCGGGACAGCCCCAGCATTTT
-	-	TRBV6-5	TRBJ2-3	CASSYRQGADTQYF	TGTGCCAGCAGTTACAGGCAGGGAGCAGATACGCAGTATTTT
once	-	TRBV19	TRBJ1-5	CASSISGYSNQPQHF	TGTGCCAGTAGTATTTCAGGGTATAGCAATCAGCCCCAGCATTTT
once	-	TRBV27	TRBJ1-5	CASAWSQVNQPQHF	TGTGCCAGCGCGTGGTCCCAAGTCAATCAGCCCCAGCATTTT
-	TRBD1	TRBV28	TRBJ2-7	CASSTNTGGSYEQYF	TGTGCCAGCAGTACGAATACAGGGGGTTCCTACGAGCAGTACTTC
-	-	TRBV29-1	TRBJ2-2	CSAKRDSMNTGELFF	TGCAGCGCTAAACGGGACTCCATGAACACCGGGGAGCTGTTTTTT
-	-	TRBV6-1	TRBJ2-4	CASSELGPTITGSKNIQYF	TGTGCCAGCAGTGAACTAGGGCCTACCATTACGGGGTCCAAAAACATTCAGTACTTC
-	TRBD1	TRBV4-1	TRBJ1-6	CASSLGQEGNSPLHF	TGCGCCAGCAGCCTAGGACAGGAGGGTAATTCACCCCTCCACTTT
-	-	TRBV3-1/TRBV3-2	TRBJ1-2	CASSQVGLGGYTF	TGTGCCAGCAGCCAAGTGGGGCTCGGGGGCTACACCTTC
-	-	TRBV3-1/TRBV3-2	TRBJ2-7	CASSQGHSSSSHEQYF	TGTGCCAGCAGCCAAGGACACAGTTCGAGTTCTCACGAGCAGTACTTC
-	-	TRBV7-9	TRBJ1-1	CASSLDRSGGEAFF	TGTGCCAGCAGCTTAGACCGATCTGGGGGTGAAGCTTTCTTT
-	TRBD2	TRBV27	TRBJ2-2	CASRRAGGPGTGELFF	TGTGCCAGCAGACGAGCGGGGGGGCCGGGGACCGGGGAGCTGTTTTTT
-	TRBD1	TRBV5-1	TRBJ1-3	CASSLFRAPSRRQGDGNTIYF	TGCGCCAGCAGCTTGTTCCGGGCCCCTTCCCGAAGACAGGGCGACGGAAACACCATATATTTT
-	-	TRBV28	TRBJ2-1	CASSFDWGSPSYNEQFF	TGTGCCAGCAGTTTTGATTGGGGTAGCCCATCCTACAATGAGCAGTTCTTC
-	-	TRBV19	TRBJ2-7	CASRREPYEQYF	TGTGCCAGCCGCCGGGAACCCTACGAGCAGTACTTC
-	-	TRBV6-4	TRBJ2-1	CASSDSISSYNEQFF	TGTGCCAGCAGTGACTCCATTAGCTCCTACAATGAGCAGTTCTTC
-	TRBD1	TRBV6-2/TRBV6-3	TRBJ1-2	CASSFSGQAYGYTF	TGTGCCAGCAGTTTTTCGGGACAGGCCTATGGCTACACCTTC
-	-	TRBV12-3/TRBV12-4	TRBJ2-6	CASSLAGANVLTF	TGTGCCAGCTCCCTGGCTGGGGCCAACGTCCTGACTTTC
-	-	TRBV12-5	TRBJ1-6	CASGSTRGTYNSPLHF	TGTGCTAGTGGTTCCACTAGGGGGACATATAATTCACCCCTCCACTTT
-	-	TRBV6-6	TRBJ2-5	CASSHQDSTKETQYF	TGTGCCAGCAGCCACCAGGACAGCACCAAAGAGACCCAGTACTTC
once	-	TRBV28	TRBJ1-2	CASSQGQNYGYTF	TGTGCCAGCAGCCAGGGACAAAACTATGGCTACACCTTC
-	TRBD2	TRBV5-6	TRBJ2-6	CASMASGRSGANVLTF	TGTGCCAGCATGGCTAGCGGGAGGTCTGGGGCCAACGTCCTGACTTTC
-	-	TRBV2	TRBJ1-5	CASSVGRGEHF	TGTGCCAGCTCGGTTGGGAGGGGAGAGCATTTT
-	TRBD2	TRBV2	TRBJ2-5	CASRSPSGGASPGETQYF	TGTGCCAGCAGGAGTCCTAGCGGGGGGGCGTCCCCAGGAGAGACCCAGTACTTC
-	-	TRBV5-6	TRBJ1-3	CASSPRDRGNTIYF	TGTGCCAGCAGTCCACGAGACAGGGGAAACACCATATATTTT
-	TRBD1	TRBV28	TRBJ1-2	CASRETGGGYGYTF	TGTGCCAGCAGGGAAACAGGGGGCGGCTATGGCTACACCTTC
-	-	TRBV7-2	TRBJ1-5	CASSIPGTWSNQPQHF	TGTGCCAGCAGCATACCCGGGACGTGGAGCAATCAGCCCCAGCATTTT
-	-	TRBV21-1	TRBJ2-2	CASSKSMKLGQGKNTGELFF	TGTGCCAGCAGCAAATCGATGAAGTTGGGCCAGGGCAAGAACACCGGGGAGCTGTTTTTT
-	TRBD1	TRBV7-2	TRBJ2-3	CASSLSRTGGFGTQYF	TGTGCCAGCAGCTTATCCAGGACAGGGGGTTTTGGTACGCAGTATTTT
-	-	TRBV3-1/TRBV3-2	TRBJ1-1	CASSHRTREVEAFF	TGTGCCAGCAGCCACCGTACCAGGGAGGTCGAAGCTTTCTTT
-	-	TRBV3-1/TRBV3-2	TRBJ1-6	CASSQTLAGSSYNSPLHF	TGTGCCAGCAGCCAAACTCTGGCGGGAAGCTCCTATAATTCACCCCTCCACTTT
-	TRBD1	TRBV5-4	TRBJ2-7	CASRRDRGSYEQYF	TGTGCCAGCAGGCGGGACAGGGGCTCCTACGAGCAGTACTTC
-	TRBD2	TRBV9	TRBJ2-3	CASSPPTSGRRVDTQYF	TGTGCCAGCAGCCCCCCGACTAGCGGGAGGAGGGTAGATACGCAGTATTTT
once	-	TRBV12-3/TRBV12-4	TRBJ1-6	CASSTTASPLHF	TGTGCCAGCAGCACCACCGCTTCACCCCTCCACTTT
-	-	TRBV4-3	TRBJ1-2	CASSQDHRAALGGYTF	TGCGCCAGCAGCCAAGATCATCGGGCCGCGCTTGGGGGCTACACCTTC
-	-	TRBV18	TRBJ2-7	CASSPDHSVGTEQYF	TGTGCCAGCTCCCCCGACCATTCGGTTGGAACTGAGCAGTACTTC
-	-	TRBV27	TRBJ1-4	CASDRPPNEKLFF	TGTGCCAGCGACCGGCCTCCTAATGAAAAACTGTTTTTT
-	TRBD1	TRBV4-2	TRBJ2-7	CASSLNPGQRYEQYF	TGTGCCAGCAGCCTCAACCCGGGACAGCGCTACGAGCAGTACTTC
once	-	TRBV5-1	TRBJ2-2	CASSLGGTANTGELFF	TGCGCCAGCAGCTTGGGGGGGACCGCGAACACCGGGGAGCTGTTTTTT
once	-	TRBV18	TRBJ1-3	CASSPPNRTRSSGNTIYF	TGTGCCAGCTCACCACCAAACCGGACGAGGAGCTCTGGAAACACCATATATTTT